This TCR beta chain comes out of a study of early T cells in non-severe SARS-CoV-2 infection. Study-wide context: Unsorted whole blood bulk RNA was sequenced, with unpaired chains.

Molecules of cDNA were individually given unique molecular identifiers that were attached to them. TCRdb independently ran MiXCR on the 5' RACE reads; one entry per CDR3 protein. The table shows tens of thousands of distinct CDR3 sequences, with 10% to 15% occurring only once. The CDR3 spans 15 residues. The germline V and J ends were trimmed by 4 bases and 4 bases, with 17 bases remaining between them. The germline CDR1 and CDR2 sequences are MGHRA and YSYEKL. This clonotype was counted at least ten times. Sample: whole blood. This rearrangement joins TRBV4-1 to TRBJ2-7; D is perhaps TRBD1 or TRBD2 (5 bases each). This TCR came from an adult who was a healthcare worker with PCR-confirmed SARS-CoV-2 infection or an uninfected control (not recorded which). The CDR3 nucleotides are TGCGCCAGCAGCCCCCGAGAGAGGGGTCAGTACGAGCAGTACTTC. Translation gives CASSPRERGQYEQYF.